This T cell receptor (beta chain) derives from a study of blood T cell repertoires in COVID-19. CDR1 and CDR2 (germline): LNHDA, SQIVND (reference sequence). CDR3 length: 14 residues. V lost 0 bases to trimming and J lost 7 bases, with 10 bases between them. The table came from immunoSEQ multiplex PCR; TCRdb's copy has only in-frame clones and leaves some out. The table shows 410,000 or so clones, with approximately 89% occurring only once. Sequenced sample: peripheral blood. The gene calls are TRBV19 and TRBJ1-5; D perhaps matches TRBD1 (5 bases). This TCR came from a woman in her thirties or forties with COVID-19, enrolled during active disease. CDR3 sequence (DNA): TGTGCCAGTAGTATAGATTGGGGGGAACAGCCCCAGCATTTT. Encoded protein: CASSIDWGEQPQHF.